A single sample is the source of the 22 T cell receptor delta chains below, sequenced in a study of γδ T cells in repeated Plasmodium falciparum infection. TCRdb reanalysed the multiplex PCR reads via CATT. The table lists 45,000 to 50,000 delta-chain clones, about 1.5% of them singletons. Flow sorting of PBMC yielded separate Vgamma9/Vdelta2+ and Vdelta2-negative gammadelta T cell populations for bulk repertoire analysis. The sample consisted of gamma-delta T cells from blood. These receptors all stem from a pool of human donors (malaria-infected and uninfected, not separated).

There are a few counts of this clone. This likely came from a read error, as a far larger clone is one base away. The identical CDR3 is also encoded by other nucleotide sequences in the sample. This sequence joins TRDV1 and TRDJ1; D gene uncertain. TCRdb records no J gene; here it was assigned by comparing the DNA to germline. CDR1 is TSWWSYY and CDR2 is QGS in the germline V gene. This CDR3 is built from 20 residues. V lost 1 base and J 5 bases, leaving 29 bases between the germline ends. The CDR3 sequence: CALGERGDSPRRRFTDKLIF. For the CDR3, the DNA is TGTGCTCTTGGGGAACGGGGCGATAGCCCTCGCCGACGTTTCACTGATAAACTCATCTTT.

This clone was counted many times. A much larger clone differs by one base, so this may be a read error. The sample carries other DNA sequences with the same CDR3. The chain carries TRDV2 and TRDJ1; 12 bases line up with TRDD3. TCRdb gives no J gene; it was assigned here by matching the DNA to germline. The ends lost 0 bases at V and 0 bases at J; junction bases unmatched: 10. This CDR3 comprises 19 residues. Germline V gene sequence: CDR1 GEAIGNYY, CDR2 EKD. The CDR3 protein is CACDTGIWGIRGYTDKLIF. CDR3 bases: TGTGCCTGTGACACCGGGATCTGGGGGATACGCGGTTACACCGATAAACTCATCTTT.

Comment on this clone: A far larger clone differs by one base, so this is likely a read error. Other DNA sequences of this sample code for an identical CDR3. The V call is TRDV1, the J call TRDJ2; 7 positions match TRDD3. TCRdb does not report a J gene; here it was assigned by matching the DNA to germline references. Germline loops: CDR1 TSWWSYY, CDR2 QGS. The V gene end was trimmed by 0 bases and the J gene end by 1 base; junction bases not matched to a gene: 23. This CDR3 is built from 23 residues. CDR3: CALGELRAALLGTTASLTAQLFF. The CDR3 DNA reads as TGTGCTCTTGGGGAACTAAGGGCGGCGTTACTGGGGACCACTGCCAGTTTGACAGCACAACTCTTCTTT.

Points on this clone: Since a far larger clone is one base different, this is likely a read error. Other DNA sequences within the sample encode an identical CDR3. The CDR3, as DNA: TGTGCTCTTGGGGACGGCTCCTGGGGGATACGAGACACCGACAAACTCATCTTT. Its protein product is CALGDGSWGIRDTDKLIF. The chain uses TRDV1 and TRDJ1; 12 nucleotides align to TRDD3. This CDR3 region has 18 residues. The V gene's germline CDR1 is TSWWSYY and CDR2 QGS.

This clone is labeled as medium-sized. The chain has TRDV1 and TRDJ1; the D gene is possibly TRDD3 (6 bases). The CDR3 has 15 residues. Germline V CDR1 and CDR2: TSWWSYY, QGS. V was clipped by 8 bases and J by 1 base, with 17 bases between them. This chain's CDR3 is CALNFFSWGTDKLIF. CDR3 nucleotides: TGTGCTCTTAACTTCTTCTCCTGGGGCACCGATAAACTCATCTTT.

This clone has a handful of counts. TCRdb shows a much larger clone's protein in place of this DNA's translation, and the two differ at residue 11, likely through a read error; the protein shown is translated from the DNA. The chain combines TRDV1 with TRDJ1; TRDD2 might be the D (5 bases). TCRdb records no J gene; here it was assigned by comparing the DNA to germline. Trimming left V 0 bases short and J 0 bases short, with 44 bases between. This CDR3 comprises 27 residues. Germline CDR1 reads TSWWSYY; CDR2 reads QGS. This chain's CDR3 is CALGELHNPSCLGLPAFQHINTDKLIF. The CDR3 DNA is TGTGCTCTTGGGGAACTGCATAATCCTTCTTGCTTGGGACTGCCAGCATTCCAGCACATCAACACCGATAAACTCATCTTT.

This clone was detected a few times. The protein given by TCRdb reflects a much larger clone and differs at residue 14 from this DNA's translation, likely from a read error; the protein shown is the DNA's translation. The chain uses TRDV1 and TRDJ1; 10 bases map to TRDD3. CDR1 TSWWSYY and CDR2 QGS come from the germline V gene. This CDR3 region has 16 residues. CDR3 amino acids: CALGPRTLGDTDKPIF. The CDR3 DNA is TGTGCTCTTGGCCCGAGGACGTTGGGGGATACAGATAAACCCATCTTT.

The table lists this clone with many counts. The rearrangement joins TRDV2 to TRDJ1; D is undetermined. Per germline, CDR1 GEAIGNYY and CDR2 EKD. With 0 bases removed from V and 0 bases from J, the gap between germline ends came to 7 bases. The CDR3 is made up of 14 amino acids. The CDR3 nucleotides read TGTGCCTGTGACACCATCACGTACACCGATAAACTCATCTTT. Its translation: CACDTITYTDKLIF.

This clone has a handful of counts. The TCRdb protein, from a much larger clone, departs from this DNA's translation at residue 7, likely by read error; the protein shown derives from the DNA. The chain links TRDV2 to TRDJ1; possibly TRDD3 for D (6 bases). No J gene was available from TCRdb, and it was assigned here by a germline match of the DNA. Looked up from germline, CDR1 is GEAIGNYY and CDR2 is EKD. The V and J ends lost 1 base and 0 bases respectively, with 29 bases between them. The CDR3 covers 21 residues. This chain's CDR3 is CACDTGSLGGPLTPYTDKLIF. The CDR3 region has the DNA TGTGCCTGTGACACAGGGTCACTTGGGGGCCCCCTTACCCCATACACCGATAAACTCATCTTT.

There are a few counts of this clone. The protein given by TCRdb reflects a much larger clone and differs at residue 15 from this DNA's translation, likely from a read error; the protein shown is the DNA's translation. No J gene was called, and the V gene is TRDV2; TRDD3 is taken as the D call from the table, unchecked against the DNA. The CDR3 runs 17 residues. CDR1 GEAIGNYY and CDR2 EKD come from the germline V gene. CDR3 residues: CACDILGDKGYTDKPIF. The DNA for the CDR3 is TGTGCCTGTGACATACTGGGGGACAAAGGTTACACCGATAAACCCATCTTT.

In its sample, this clone was seen a few times. It may be a read error: a sequence one base away is much more abundant. At the DNA level, this CDR3 is encoded by other sequences in the same sample as well. The rearrangement joins TRDV1 to TRDJ1, with 7 bases fitting TRDD3. The CDR3 covers 17 residues. Germline lookup yields CDR1 TSWWSYY and CDR2 QGS. The CDR3 region is CALGLHELGAYTDKLIF. CDR3 DNA: TGTGCTCTTGGGCTACACGAGCTGGGGGCCTACACCGATAAACTCATCTTC.

Comments on this clone: Since a far larger clone is one base different, this is likely a read error. The sample carries other DNA sequences with the same CDR3. CDR3 in DNA: TGTGCCTGTGACACACTGGGGGATACCCGGACTGATAAACTCATCTTT. Encoded protein: CACDTLGDTRTDKLIF. The genes are TRDV2 and TRDJ1; 12 nucleotides agree with TRDD3. TCRdb records no J gene; here it was assigned by comparing the DNA to germline. Germline CDR1 and CDR2: GEAIGNYY and EKD. The CDR3 length is 16 residues. V lost 1 base and J lost 5; bases outside the gene matches: 7.

This clone has a handful of counts. TCRdb shows a much larger clone's protein in place of this DNA's translation, and the two differ at residue 13, likely through a read error; the protein shown is translated from the DNA. This chain connects TRDV2 to TRDJ1; the D is unclear. TCRdb supplies no J gene; here it was assigned by aligning the nucleotide sequence to germline. From germline, CDR1 is GEAIGNYY and CDR2 EKD. The CDR3 totals 17 residues. The CDR3 DNA reads TGTGCCTGTGACACCGTCGGAACGGGGCCTTACACCGGTAAACTCATCTTT. The encoded protein is CACDTVGTGPYTGKLIF.

This clone was seen only a few times. TCRdb assigns this DNA the protein of a much larger clone, which departs from its translation at residue 13; this likely reflects a read error, and the protein shown comes from translating the DNA. The rearrangement links TRDV1 to TRDJ1; 7 nucleotides line up with TRDD3. The J gene, left out of TCRdb, was set here by checking the DNA against germline. Unmatched junction bases numbered 14, after V lost 1 base and J lost 0 bases. There are 19 residues in the CDR3. Germline-derived CDR1 and CDR2 are TSWWSYY and QGS. The CDR3 DNA is TGTGCTCTTGGGGAACCCTCCGGGGGATCCCCTCCATACACCGATAAACTCATCTTT. Protein product: CALGEPSGGSPPYTDKLIF.

In this sample, this clone turned up many times. The DNA of the CDR3 is TGTGCCTGTGACCCCGCCGGGGGGGCAGTTCGTTCCCTAGTCCTCATCTTT. Amino acids: CACDPAGGAVRSLVLIF. The V gene was identified as TRDV2, while no J gene was called. CDR1 and CDR2 (germline): GEAIGNYY, EKD. CDR3 length equals 17 residues.

This clone came up a few times. The protein held in TCRdb is that of a much larger clone and does not match this DNA's translation at residue 18, likely because of a read error; the protein shown is translated from the DNA. The V gene corresponds to TRDV1; no J gene was called; TRDD2 is taken as the D call from the table, unchecked against the DNA. The CDR3 is 19 residues long. Germline loops: CDR1 TSWWSYY, CDR2 QGS. The CDR3 spells CALAVGLPTPLPYTDKLTF. The CDR3 DNA reads as TGTGCTCTTGCCGTCGGGCTTCCTACTCCCCTACCTTACACCGATAAACTCACCTTT.

This clone was seen a handful of times. For this DNA, TCRdb reports the protein of a much larger clone, which diverges at residue 22, most likely from a read error; the protein presented here is translated directly from the DNA. The chain uses TRDV1 and TRDJ1; possibly TRDD3 for D (8 bases). From germline, CDR1 is TSWWSYY and CDR2 QGS. This CDR3 region has 24 residues. The CDR3 DNA is TGTGCTCTTGGGGATCGCAAGGCCTTCCTTTCCTCGTACTGGGGGTCCCGAGGAACCGATAAACACATCTTT. Protein product: CALGDRKAFLSSYWGSRGTDKHIF.

This clone has more than one count but fewer than ten. This likely stems from a read error, as it lies one base from a far larger clone. Other DNA sequences in this sample translate to the same CDR3. This sequence joins TRDV1 and TRDJ1; 13 bases fit TRDD3. CDR1 TSWWSYY and CDR2 QGS come from the germline V gene. The CDR3 covers 22 residues. With V trimmed by 3 bases and J by 2 bases, 21 bases remained unmatched. CDR3 sequence reads: CALGDCGLPTQLGDTDTDKLIF. CDR3 DNA sequence: TGTGCTCTTGGGGACTGCGGCCTTCCCACCCAACTGGGGGATACGGATACCGATAAACTCATCTTT.

This clone appeared many times. This DNA's translation differs at residue 15 from TCRdb's protein, which comes from a much larger clone; a read error is likely, and the protein shown is translated from the DNA. The J gene is TRDJ1, the V gene TRDV1; D possibly corresponds to TRDD3 (6 bases). As TCRdb names no J gene, one was assigned here on the basis of a DNA match to germline. Per germline, CDR1 TSWWSYY and CDR2 QGS. The CDR3 has 22 amino acids. Trimming took off 5 bases at V and 7 bases at J, with 41 bases between the two ends. This CDR3 reads CALGRSPPRTFSTGMSQGKLIF. In DNA, the CDR3 is TGTGCTCTTGGGAGATCCCCACCTAGGACTTTCTCTACTGGGATGTCCCAGGGTAAACTCATCTTT.

In the case of this clone: TCRdb's protein for this DNA is that of a much larger clone and differs from the translation at residue 15, likely a read error; the protein shown is the DNA translation. No J gene was named, though the V gene is TRDV1; the D call of TRDD3 is as the table states it, not checked on the DNA. The CDR3 extends over 17 amino acids. From germline, CDR1 is TSWWSYY and CDR2 QGS. The CDR3 bases are TGTGCTCTTGGGGCCGAAGGGGGGACCCCGGGTACCGATAAACCCATCTTT. Amino acids: CALGAEGGTPGTDKPIF.

This clone was seen a handful of times. A much larger clonotype is one base distant, so this may be a read error. The V gene is given as TRDV1, and no J gene call is available; the table's TRDD3 call for D was not verified on the DNA. Germline CDR1 reads TSWWSYY; CDR2 reads QGS. The CDR3 runs to 17 residues. The CDR3 is CALGQECLLGDTIRLIF. The CDR3 region has the DNA TGTGCTCTTGGGCAAGAGTGTCTACTGGGGGATACCATAAGGCTCATCTTT.

This clone was picked up many times. The protein TCRdb lists belongs to a much larger clone and differs from this DNA's translation at residue 16, which points to a read error; the protein shown is made from the DNA. The J gene has no call, while the V gene is TRDV1; the table's D gene call, TRDD3, was not cross checked with the DNA. CDR1 is TSWWSYY and CDR2 is QGS in the germline V gene. This CDR3 comprises 18 residues. In nucleotides, the CDR3 is TGTGCTCTTGGGGAAACCCTGGGGGATTACGGGCACACCGATAAACCCATCTTT. Protein sequence: CALGETLGDYGHTDKPIF.